The 25 T cell receptor beta chains below come from one sample, sequenced in a study of T cell repertoires in cytomegalovirus infection. TCRdb redid the calling of the reads with MiXCR, one entry per CDR3 protein. The data contain around 450,000 distinct CDR3 sequences, under 40% of them singletons. Sequenced material: PBMCs. These receptors all stem from a human donor in good health (CMV status not recorded). Some clones in this sample may be carry-over from other donors' samples.

This clonotype was seen more than once but under ten times. V usage is TRBV28 and J usage is TRBJ2-1; D assignment may be TRBD1 or TRBD2 (5 bases each). Between the trimmed V and J ends, which lost 7 bases and 0 bases, there was a span of 10 bases. The CDR3 runs 14 residues. From germline, CDR1 is MDHEN and CDR2 SYDVKM. CDR3 in amino acids: CASTPGPSYNEQFF. CDR3 sequence (DNA): TGTGCCAGCACCCCGGGGCCCTCCTACAATGAGCAGTTCTTC.

The chain couples TRBV19 to TRBJ2-7; 7 nucleotides align to TRBD1. The CDR3 sequence is 16 residues long. J lost 6 bases, V lost 2 bases, and 13 bases had no gene match. Germline CDR1 reads LNHDA; CDR2 reads SQIVND (reference sequence). The CDR3 spells CASSITHGQAGREQYF. For the CDR3, the DNA is TGTGCCAGTAGTATAACCCATGGACAGGCTGGGCGCGAGCAGTACTTC.

For this clonotype: A much bigger clone sits one base away, suggesting this may be a read error. The gene calls are TRBV7-2 and TRBJ2-2; no firm D call. The V gene lost 5 bases and the J gene lost 4 bases, with 8 bases spanning the gap. In germline, CDR1 is SGHTA, CDR2 FQGNSA. This CDR3 spans 13 amino acids. The CDR3 nucleotides are TGTACCAGCAGCCCCACATCCACCGGGGAGCTGTTTTTT. Its translation is CTSSPTSTGELFF.

V is TRBV6-1 and J is TRBJ1-5; the D gene is possibly TRBD1 (5 bases). Looked up from germline, CDR1 is MNHNS and CDR2 is SASEGT. This CDR3 region has 14 residues. V lost 6 bases and J 3 bases, leaving 12 bases between the germline ends. This CDR3 reads CASRKGANNQPQHF. The CDR3 DNA is TGTGCCAGCAGGAAAGGGGCAAACAATCAGCCCCAGCATTTT.

This clonotype was detected ten times or more. V gene TRBV28 combines with J gene TRBJ1-2; D remains unclear. This CDR3 spans 15 amino acids. V was shortened by 5 bases and J by 4 bases, with 17 bases between the two germline ends. CDR1 and CDR2 from the germline V gene are MDHEN and SYDVKM. Written as DNA, the CDR3 is TGTGCCAGCAGTATGGACCCGACGAGAAGCTATGGCTACACCTTC. Residues: CASSMDPTRSYGYTF.

Concerning this clonotype: A read error is likely, as this CDR3 ends without the conserved phenylalanine or tryptophan. V usage is TRBV28 and J usage is TRBJ1-2; D is ambiguous. The CDR3 consists of 13 residues. CDR1 and CDR2 from the germline V gene are MDHEN and SYDVKM. V was pared by 2 bases and J by 5 bases, with 9 bases between. The CDR3 is CASSLVQPYGYTL. CDR3 nucleotide sequence: TGTGCCAGCAGTTTAGTACAGCCATATGGCTACACCTTA.

This clonotype has just a few counts. CDR3 sequence reads: CASSPGLPPAEAFF. CDR3 in DNA: TGCGCCAGCAGCCCGGGGCTCCCCCCCGCTGAAGCTTTCTTT. The genes are TRBV5-1 and TRBJ1-1; tentatively, D is TRBD1 (5 bases). Germline V lookup: CDR1 SGHRS, CDR2 YFSETQ. This CDR3 comprises 14 residues. The ends were cut back, 4 bases at V and 6 bases at J, with 16 bases in the middle.

In nucleotides, the CDR3 is TGTGCCAGCAGCTTAGGAATAGCGGGGGGGTTCTACGAGCAGTACTTC. It specifies CASSLGIAGGFYEQYF. V and J are TRBV7-8 and TRBJ2-7; 11 positions agree with TRBD2. This CDR3 region has 16 residues. The germline V gene encodes CDR1 SGHVS and CDR2 FQNEAQ. The V gene end was trimmed by 1 base and the J gene end by 3 bases; junction bases not matched to a gene: 5.

The rearrangement links TRBV7-8 to TRBJ2-1; the D call may be TRBD1 or TRBD2 (5 bases each). Germline V lookup: CDR1 SGHVS, CDR2 FQNEAQ. The CDR3 length is 14 residues. V lost 4 bases, J lost 7 bases, and 14 bases lay in between. CDR3 amino acids: CASSWGGLGNEQFF. The CDR3 DNA is TGTGCCAGCAGCTGGGGCGGGCTTGGGAATGAGCAGTTCTTC.

This clonotype was observed at least ten times. This chain links TRBV11-2 with TRBJ2-6; TRBD2 matches 7 bases. Germline lookup yields CDR1 SGHAT and CDR2 FQNNGV. This CDR3 has 16 residues. Trimming removed 3 bases from V and 3 bases from J; junction bases left unmatched: 5. The CDR3 is CASSFVRGFGANVLTF. CDR3 in DNA: TGTGCCAGCAGCTTTGTGCGGGGGTTTGGGGCCAACGTCCTGACTTTC. Drawing the rest from reference TRBV11-2 and TRBJ2-6, the complete variable domain is EAGVAQSPRYKIIEKRQSVAFWCNPISGHATLYWYQQILGQGPKLLIQFQNNGVVDDSQLPKDRFSAERLKGVDSTLKIQPAKLEDSAVYLCASSFVRGFGANVLTFGAGSRLTVL.

The J gene is TRBJ1-6, the V gene TRBV4-1; TRBD1 aligns across 8 bases. The CDR3 totals 16 residues. Germline V gene sequence: CDR1 MGHRA, CDR2 YSYEKL. Losses at the gene ends were 3 bases for V and 6 bases for J; bases not matched to a gene: 7. The CDR3 bases are TGCGCCAGCAGCCAGGCCGGGACAGGCGGTAATTCACCCCTCCACTTT. Amino acids: CASSQAGTGGNSPLHF.

This sequence joins TRBV5-5 and TRBJ1-5, with TRBD1 matching over 7 bases. Germline V gene lookup returns CDR1 SGHKS and CDR2 YYEKEE (reference sequence). This CDR3 comprises 14 residues. With 3 bases clipped from V and 5 bases from J, the junction kept 5 bases outside the gene matches. The DNA for the CDR3 is TGTGCCAGCAGCTACGACAGGGTTCATCAGCCCCAGCATTTT. Encoded protein: CASSYDRVHQPQHF.

This chain links TRBV6-5 with TRBJ2-7, with D possibly being TRBD1 or TRBD2 (5 bases each). Germline CDR1 reads MNHEY; CDR2 reads SVGAGI. Trimming cost V 7 bases and J 2 bases, with 12 bases left between them. This CDR3 is built from 13 residues. CDR3 nucleotide sequence: TGTGCCAGCACCGGGACGGGACCCTACGAGCAGTACTTC. This codes for CASTGTGPYEQYF.

This clonotype appeared many times. The CDR3 spells CASSLARQITDTQYF. CDR3 bases: TGTGCCAGCAGCTTAGCGAGACAGATTACAGATACGCAGTATTTT. V is TRBV7-6 and J is TRBJ2-3; D perhaps matches TRBD1 (5 bases). The V end lost 0 bases, the J end lost 3 bases, and 10 bases lay between the germline ends. CDR1 SGHVS and CDR2 FNYEAQ come from the germline V gene. CDR3 length: 15 amino acids.

As regards this clonotype: Since no conserved phenylalanine or tryptophan closes the CDR3, a read error is the likely cause. The rearrangement joins TRBV7-2 to TRBJ1-2; D not certain. Deletions cut 6 bases from V and 7 bases from J, with 15 bases between. The CDR3 runs to 13 residues. Per germline, CDR1 SGHTA and CDR2 FQGNSA. The DNA of the CDR3 is TGTGCCAGCAGGCGAGGTCAGAAGTTTGGCTACACCTGC. Its protein product is CASRRGQKFGYTC.

This clonotype was counted many times. The chain joins TRBV6-5 to TRBJ2-5; perhaps TRBD2 as D (6 bases). The germline CDR1 and CDR2 sequences are MNHEY and SVGAGI. Between the trimmed V and J ends, which lost 4 bases and 5 bases, there was a span of 20 bases. The CDR3 loop spans 16 amino acids. The CDR3 DNA reads TGTGCCAGCAGTTCTCTGGCGGGACTCAACCGGGAGACCCAGTACTTC. Amino acids: CASSSLAGLNRETQYF.

This clonotype came up a few times. The rearrangement joins TRBV5-6 to TRBJ1-2; 9 nucleotides align to TRBD1. Germline CDR1 is SGHDT and CDR2 is YYEEEE. Trimming cost V 2 bases and J 4 bases; bases outside gene matches: 3. The CDR3 has 14 residues. As DNA, the CDR3 is TGTGCCAGCAGCTTCGGACAGGGGAGCTATGGCTACACCTTC. This gives the protein CASSFGQGSYGYTF.

This clonotype was detected many times. The J gene is TRBJ2-7, the V gene TRBV7-8, with D perhaps matching TRBD2 (5 bases). The germline gives CDR1 SGHVS, CDR2 FQNEAQ. The CDR3 spans 14 residues. With 3 bases removed from V and 2 bases from J, the gap between germline ends came to 11 bases. The CDR3 loop reads CASSFGHSAYEQYF. The CDR3 region has the DNA TGTGCCAGCAGCTTTGGCCATAGCGCCTACGAGCAGTACTTC.

This clonotype has more than one count but fewer than ten. The rearrangement joins TRBV5-6 to TRBJ1-6, with 9 bases that match TRBD1. CDR1 is SGHDT, CDR2 YYEEEE, per germline. V dropped 0 bases and J dropped 3; count of bases not matched to a gene: 7. The CDR3 length is 18 residues. The CDR3: CASSLEVTGGYYNSPLHF. The CDR3 DNA is TGTGCCAGCAGCTTGGAAGTGACAGGGGGATACTATAATTCACCCCTCCACTTT.

This clonotype was counted only a few times. V and J are TRBV20-1 and TRBJ2-2, with no clear D. Trimming left V 0 bases short and J 4 bases short, with 6 bases between. This CDR3 is 13 amino acids long. Germline V lookup: CDR1 DFQATT, CDR2 SNEGSKA (reference sequence). The chain's CDR3 is CSARDWVTGELFF. The DNA of the CDR3 is TGCAGTGCTAGAGACTGGGTCACCGGGGAGCTGTTTTTT.

This clonotype showed up many times. V usage is TRBV27 and J usage is TRBJ2-4, with D perhaps given as TRBD1 or TRBD2 (5 bases each). Trimming stripped 3 bases from V and 8 bases from J, with 14 bases between. CDR3 size: 14 residues. Germline V gives CDR1 MNHEY, CDR2 SMNVEV (reference sequence). The DNA of the CDR3 is TGTGCCAGCAGTTTCGGATGGGGGTCACACATTCAGTACTTC. It specifies CASSFGWGSHIQYF.

The chain carries TRBV12-3 or TRBV12-4 and TRBJ1-1; no firm D call. There are 14 residues in the CDR3. Trimming took off 6 bases at V and 2 bases at J, with 13 bases between the two ends. This CDR3 is CASSRGMPNTEAFF. CDR3 DNA: TGTGCCAGCAGCCGGGGTATGCCCAACACTGAAGCTTTCTTT.

This clonotype was recorded a few times. The gene calls are TRBV9 and TRBJ1-5, with D possibly being TRBD1 (6 bases). The CDR3 has 15 amino acids. Trimming shortened V by 2 bases and J by 0 bases, and 9 bases separated the two germline ends. The germline V gene encodes CDR1 SGDLS and CDR2 YYNGEE. The CDR3 is CASSVDSDSNQPQHF. CDR3 nucleotides: TGTGCCAGCAGCGTGGACAGTGATAGCAATCAGCCCCAGCATTTT.

The chain couples TRBV20-1 to TRBJ2-5; 8 bases agree with TRBD1. With V trimmed by 3 bases and J by 4 bases, 10 bases remained unmatched. The length of the CDR3 is 15 residues. Germline CDR1 DFQATT, CDR2 SNEGSKA (reference sequence). The CDR3 spells CSARPGETGAETQYF. CDR3 DNA: TGCAGTGCTAGGCCCGGGGAGACAGGGGCAGAGACCCAGTACTTC.

This chain joins TRBV23-1 and TRBJ2-7; 7 bases agree with TRBD2. TRBV23-1 is an ORF, and what it does is uncertain. This CDR3 is built from 16 residues. With V trimmed by 3 bases and J by 2 bases, 10 bases remained unmatched. CDR3 residues: CASSHPPSGLPYEQYF. In DNA form, the CDR3 reads TGCGCCAGCAGTCATCCTCCTAGCGGCCTTCCCTACGAGCAGTACTTC.